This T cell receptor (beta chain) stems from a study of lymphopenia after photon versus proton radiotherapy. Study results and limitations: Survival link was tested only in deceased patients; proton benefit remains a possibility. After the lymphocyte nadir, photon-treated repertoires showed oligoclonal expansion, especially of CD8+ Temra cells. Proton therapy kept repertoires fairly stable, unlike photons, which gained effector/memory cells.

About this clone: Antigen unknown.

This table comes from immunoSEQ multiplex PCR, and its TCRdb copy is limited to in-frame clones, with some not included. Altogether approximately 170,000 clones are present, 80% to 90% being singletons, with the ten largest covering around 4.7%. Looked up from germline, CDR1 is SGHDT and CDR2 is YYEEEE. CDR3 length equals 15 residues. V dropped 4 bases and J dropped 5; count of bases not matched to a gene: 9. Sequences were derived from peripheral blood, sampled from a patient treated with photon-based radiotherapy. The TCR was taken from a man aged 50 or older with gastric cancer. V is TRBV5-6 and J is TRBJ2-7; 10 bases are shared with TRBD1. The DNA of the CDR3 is TGTGCCAGCAGCCCAACCGGGACAGGGGCTGACGAGCAGTACTTC. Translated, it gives CASSPTGTGADEQYF.